A selection of T cell receptor beta chains follows, all from one sample in a study of beta chain features in type 1 diabetes. Profiled with immunoSEQ multiplex PCR; TCRdb holds only in-frame clones, not every one. Of more than 300,000 clones detected, over 7% appear once; the ten largest clones hold roughly 0.99%. Sequencing was performed on central memory CD4+ T cells from blood. Every receptor here comes from a man aged 25-45 years with type 1 diabetes. CDR3s include the opening cysteine and the closing phenylalanine or tryptophan. Fields, in order: CDR3 protein, CDR3 DNA, J gene, D gene, V gene, clone size. D genes are given only for firm matches. Size is omitted from some rows. Given values are once, few, many or a class for expanded clones.

CDR3 protein: CASSHRWDSNQPQHF
CDR3 DNA: TGTGCCAGCAGTCATAGGTGGGATAGCAATCAGCCCCAGCATTTT
J gene: TRBJ1-5
D gene: .
V gene: TRBV6-5
clone size: few

CDR3 protein: CASSIMDPGELFF
CDR3 DNA: TGTGCCAGCAGCATAATGGACCCCGGGGAGCTGTTTTTT
J gene: TRBJ2-2
D gene: .
V gene: TRBV7-9
clone size: few

CDR3 protein: CASSESNADTQYF
CDR3 DNA: TGCGCCAGCAGTGAGTCGAACGCAGATACGCAGTATTTT
J gene: TRBJ2-3
D gene: .
V gene: TRBV10-1
clone size: .

CDR3 protein: CASRLTRDNYNEQFF
CDR3 DNA: TGTGCCAGCAGATTGACCCGGGACAACTACAATGAGCAGTTCTTC
J gene: TRBJ2-1
D gene: .
V gene: TRBV2
clone size: few

CDR3 protein: CASSLSQETNYGYTF
CDR3 DNA: TGTGCCAGCAGTTTATCGCAGGAGACTAACTATGGCTACACCTTC
J gene: TRBJ1-2
D gene: .
V gene: TRBV28
clone size: .

CDR3 protein: CASSYQGTVGETQYF
CDR3 DNA: TGTGCCAGCAGCTACCAGGGGACAGTAGGCGAGACCCAGTACTTC
J gene: TRBJ2-5
D gene: TRBD1
V gene: TRBV7-9
clone size: many

CDR3 protein: CASSPLEGIGGGGYTF
CDR3 DNA: TGTGCCAGCAGCCCCCTGGAGGGTATAGGAGGAGGTGGCTACACCTTC
J gene: TRBJ1-2
D gene: .
V gene: TRBV14
clone size: few

CDR3 protein: CASSFDRDYTQYF
CDR3 DNA: TGTGCCAGCAGTTTCGACAGGGATTATACGCAGTATTTT
J gene: TRBJ2-3
D gene: TRBD1
V gene: TRBV27
clone size: .

CDR3 protein: CASRNSQETQYF
CDR3 DNA: TGTGCCAGCAGGAATAGTCAAGAGACCCAGTACTTC
J gene: TRBJ2-5
D gene: .
V gene: TRBV6-5
clone size: .

CDR3 protein: CASSQDQNRGRPHWNEQFF
CDR3 DNA: TGTGCCAGCAGCCAAGACCAGAACAGGGGGAGACCACACTGGAATGAGCAGTTCTTC
J gene: TRBJ2-1
D gene: TRBD1
V gene: TRBV4-2
clone size: few

CDR3 protein: CASRVGGSVYEQYF
CDR3 DNA: TGTGCCAGCAGGGTGGGGGGATCCGTCTACGAGCAGTACTTC
J gene: TRBJ2-7
D gene: .
V gene: TRBV2
clone size: few

CDR3 protein: CASSPDRVSTEAFF
CDR3 DNA: TGTGCCAGCAGCCCGGACAGGGTAAGCACTGAAGCTTTCTTT
J gene: TRBJ1-1
D gene: TRBD1
V gene: TRBV4-2
clone size: few

CDR3 protein: CASSMRATEAFF
CDR3 DNA: TGTGCCAGTAGTATGAGAGCCACTGAAGCTTTCTTT
J gene: TRBJ1-1
D gene: .
V gene: TRBV19
clone size: few

CDR3 protein: CASRKDHTDTQYF
CDR3 DNA: TGTGCCAGCAGGAAGGACCACACAGATACGCAGTATTTT
J gene: TRBJ2-3
D gene: .
V gene: TRBV2
clone size: .

CDR3 protein: CASWTATASTNEKLFF
CDR3 DNA: TGTGCCAGTTGGACAGCTACAGCTTCAACTAATGAAAAACTGTTTTTT
J gene: TRBJ1-4
D gene: .
V gene: TRBV28
clone size: few

CDR3 protein: CASSSIPGQGSGANVLTF
CDR3 DNA: TGTGCCAGCAGCTCAATACCGGGACAGGGGTCTGGGGCCAACGTCCTGACTTTC
J gene: TRBJ2-6
D gene: TRBD1
V gene: TRBV7-7
clone size: .

CDR3 protein: CASSPRTSGGASHEQYF
CDR3 DNA: TGTGCCAGCAGCCCTAGGACTAGCGGGGGGGCTTCCCACGAGCAGTACTTC
J gene: TRBJ2-7
D gene: TRBD2
V gene: TRBV5-4
clone size: .

CDR3 protein: CASTGSGANVLTF
CDR3 DNA: TGTGCCAGCACCGGGTCTGGGGCCAACGTCCTGACTTTC
J gene: TRBJ2-6
D gene: .
V gene: TRBV2
clone size: .

CDR3 protein: CASSLVAGTMNTEAFF
CDR3 DNA: TGTGCCAGCAGCTTAGTGGCAGGGACTATGAACACTGAAGCTTTCTTT
J gene: TRBJ1-1
D gene: .
V gene: TRBV11-2
clone size: .

CDR3 protein: CASSSSTGRGSEQYF
CDR3 DNA: TGTGCCAGCAGCTCTTCGACAGGGAGAGGAAGCGAGCAGTACTTC
J gene: TRBJ2-7
D gene: TRBD1
V gene: TRBV7-9
clone size: few

CDR3 protein: CAAPGQGREKLFF
CDR3 DNA: TGTGCAGCTCCGGGACAGGGAAGGGAAAAACTGTTTTTT
J gene: TRBJ1-4
D gene: TRBD1
V gene: TRBV30
clone size: .

CDR3 protein: CASSRYYGRENTEAFF
CDR3 DNA: TGTGCCAGCAGCCGATATTATGGCAGGGAGAACACTGAAGCTTTCTTT
J gene: TRBJ1-1
D gene: .
V gene: TRBV11-2
clone size: few

CDR3 protein: CSAKAIGGLVNEQYF
CDR3 DNA: TGCAGCGCCAAGGCTATTGGGGGTTTGGTGAACGAGCAGTACTTC
J gene: TRBJ2-7
D gene: .
V gene: TRBV29-1
clone size: few

CDR3 protein: CASSFKETQYF
CDR3 DNA: TGTGCCAGCAGCTTCAAAGAGACCCAGTACTTC
J gene: TRBJ2-5
D gene: .
V gene: TRBV7-2
clone size: few

CDR3 protein: CAISYGTRETQYF
CDR3 DNA: TGTGCCATCAGTTACGGGACGCGGGAGACCCAGTACTTC
J gene: TRBJ2-5
D gene: .
V gene: TRBV10-3
clone size: .

CDR3 protein: CASSPQRMGNTEAFF
CDR3 DNA: TGTGCCAGCAGCCCCCAACGAATGGGGAACACTGAAGCTTTCTTT
J gene: TRBJ1-1
D gene: .
V gene: TRBV28
clone size: few

CDR3 protein: CASRLASLTVNYGYTF
CDR3 DNA: TGCGCCAGCAGATTGGCGTCCTTGACAGTTAACTATGGCTACACCTTC
J gene: TRBJ1-2
D gene: .
V gene: TRBV5-1
clone size: few

CDR3 protein: CASQRGGSSYEQYF
CDR3 DNA: TGTGCCAGCCAACGAGGGGGAAGCTCCTACGAGCAGTACTTC
J gene: TRBJ2-7
D gene: .
V gene: TRBV28
clone size: few

CDR3 protein: CASSPGDSSLDGYTF
CDR3 DNA: TGTGCCAGCTCACCTGGGGACAGCAGCCTGGATGGCTACACCTTC
J gene: TRBJ1-2
D gene: TRBD1
V gene: TRBV18
clone size: .

CDR3 protein: CASSPQNYGYTF
CDR3 DNA: TGTGCCAGCAGTCCCCAGAACTATGGCTACACCTTC
J gene: TRBJ1-2
D gene: .
V gene: TRBV2
clone size: many

CDR3 protein: CASSLERFQGDEQYF
CDR3 DNA: TGCGCCAGCAGCTTGGAGAGATTCCAAGGGGACGAGCAGTACTTC
J gene: TRBJ2-7
D gene: .
V gene: TRBV5-1
clone size: .

CDR3 protein: CAWFREAGGRDTQYF
CDR3 DNA: TGTGCCTGGTTCCGGGAAGCGGGGGGCCGGGATACGCAGTATTTT
J gene: TRBJ2-3
D gene: TRBD2
V gene: TRBV30
clone size: few

CDR3 protein: CASSERGQGGDGYTF
CDR3 DNA: TGTGCCAGCAGTGAAAGGGGACAGGGAGGGGATGGCTACACCTTC
J gene: TRBJ1-2
D gene: TRBD1
V gene: TRBV2
clone size: .

CDR3 protein: CASSLTSGRGDTQYF
CDR3 DNA: TGTGCCAGCAGCTTAACTAGCGGGCGGGGAGATACGCAGTATTTT
J gene: TRBJ2-3
D gene: TRBD2
V gene: TRBV7-9
clone size: few

CDR3 protein: CASSRLQGGGSGYTF
CDR3 DNA: TGTGCCAGCAGCCGACTACAGGGTGGGGGATCTGGCTACACCTTC
J gene: TRBJ1-2
D gene: .
V gene: TRBV14
clone size: few

CDR3 protein: CASSQEGTSISNEQFF
CDR3 DNA: TGTGCCAGCAGCCAAGAAGGGACTAGTATAAGCAATGAGCAGTTCTTC
J gene: TRBJ2-1
D gene: TRBD2
V gene: TRBV14
clone size: few

CDR3 protein: CASSRDRGTNEKLFF
CDR3 DNA: TGTGCCAGCAGCAGGGACAGGGGAACTAATGAAAAACTGTTTTTT
J gene: TRBJ1-4
D gene: TRBD1
V gene: TRBV2
clone size: few

CDR3 protein: CASNLASTDTQYF
CDR3 DNA: TGTGCCAGCAACCTAGCCAGCACAGATACGCAGTATTTT
J gene: TRBJ2-3
D gene: .
V gene: TRBV7-2
clone size: .

CDR3 protein: CASSLDGAYNEQFF
CDR3 DNA: TGCGCCAGCAGCTTGGACGGAGCCTACAATGAGCAGTTCTTC
J gene: TRBJ2-1
D gene: .
V gene: TRBV5-1
clone size: few

CDR3 protein: CASSFQGAGEETQYF
CDR3 DNA: TGTGCCAGCAGCTTCCAGGGGGCAGGAGAGGAGACCCAGTACTTC
J gene: TRBJ2-5
D gene: TRBD1
V gene: TRBV7-2
clone size: .

CDR3 protein: CASSLWGQGTNQPQHF
CDR3 DNA: TGTGCCAGCAGCTTGTGGGGACAGGGTACAAATCAGCCCCAGCATTTT
J gene: TRBJ1-5
D gene: TRBD1
V gene: TRBV7-9
clone size: .